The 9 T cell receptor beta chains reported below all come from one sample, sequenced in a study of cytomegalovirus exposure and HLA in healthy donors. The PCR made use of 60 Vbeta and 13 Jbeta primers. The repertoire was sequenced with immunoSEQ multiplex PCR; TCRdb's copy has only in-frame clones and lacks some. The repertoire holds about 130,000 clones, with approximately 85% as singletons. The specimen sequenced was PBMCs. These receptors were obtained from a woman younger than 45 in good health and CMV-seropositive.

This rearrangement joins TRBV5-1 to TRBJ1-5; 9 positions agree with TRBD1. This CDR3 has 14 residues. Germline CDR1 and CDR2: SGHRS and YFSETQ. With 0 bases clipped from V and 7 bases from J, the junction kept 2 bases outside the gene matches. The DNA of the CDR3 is TGCGCCAGCAGCTTGGAGGGACAGGGACAGCCCCAGCATTTT. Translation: CASSLEGQGQPQHF.

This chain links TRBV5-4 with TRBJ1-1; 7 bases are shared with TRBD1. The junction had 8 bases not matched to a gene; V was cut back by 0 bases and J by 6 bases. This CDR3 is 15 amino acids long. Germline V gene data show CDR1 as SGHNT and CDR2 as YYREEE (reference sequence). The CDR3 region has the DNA TGTGCCAGCAGCTTGGCGGGACAGAACTTTCCTGAAGCTTTCTTT. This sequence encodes CASSLAGQNFPEAFF.

As DNA, the CDR3 is TGTGCCAGCAGTTCTCAGGGTTGGACTAAAGCTTTCTTT. Protein: CASSSQGWTKAFF. The J gene is TRBJ1-1, the V gene TRBV28, with D possibly TRBD1 on 5 matching bases. Germline V CDR1 and CDR2: MDHEN, SYDVKM. Trimming cost V 4 bases and J 9 bases, with 15 bases left between them. CDR3 length: 13 amino acids.

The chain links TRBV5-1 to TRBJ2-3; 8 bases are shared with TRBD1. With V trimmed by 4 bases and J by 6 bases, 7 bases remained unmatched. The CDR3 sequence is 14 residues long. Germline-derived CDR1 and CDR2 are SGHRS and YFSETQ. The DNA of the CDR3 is TGCGCCAGCAGCCTCGGACAGGGATGGGATACGCAGTATTTT. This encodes CASSLGQGWDTQYF.

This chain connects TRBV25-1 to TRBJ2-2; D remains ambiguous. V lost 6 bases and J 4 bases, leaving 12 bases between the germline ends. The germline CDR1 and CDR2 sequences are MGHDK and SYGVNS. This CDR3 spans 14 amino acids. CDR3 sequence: CASRPGSTTGELFF. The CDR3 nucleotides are TGTGCCAGCAGACCCGGGTCTACCACCGGGGAGCTGTTTTTT.

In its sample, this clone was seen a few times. CDR3 coding DNA: TGTGCCAGCAGTCCAGGGACGTCGGCGGGATCCTACGAGCAGTACTTC. Residues: CASSPGTSAGSYEQYF. This rearrangement joins TRBV28 to TRBJ2-5, with D possibly matching TRBD2 (6 bases). With the DNA end fitting TRBJ2-7 better, the J assignment may be wrong. CDR3 length: 16 amino acids. Germline assignment: CDR1 MDHEN and CDR2 SYDVKM.

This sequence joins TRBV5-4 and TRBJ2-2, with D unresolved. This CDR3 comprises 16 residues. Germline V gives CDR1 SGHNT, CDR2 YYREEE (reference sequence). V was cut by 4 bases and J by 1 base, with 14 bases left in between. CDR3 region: CASSDTPQENTGELFF. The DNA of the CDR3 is TGTGCCAGCAGCGATACACCGCAGGAGAACACCGGGGAGCTGTTTTTT.

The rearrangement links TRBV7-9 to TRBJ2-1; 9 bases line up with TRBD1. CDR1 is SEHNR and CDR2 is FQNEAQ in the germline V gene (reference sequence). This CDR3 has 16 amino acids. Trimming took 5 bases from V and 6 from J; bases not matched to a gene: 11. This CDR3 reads CASSPPGTGKFNEQFF. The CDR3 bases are TGTGCCAGCAGCCCCCCCGGGACAGGGAAGTTCAATGAGCAGTTCTTC.

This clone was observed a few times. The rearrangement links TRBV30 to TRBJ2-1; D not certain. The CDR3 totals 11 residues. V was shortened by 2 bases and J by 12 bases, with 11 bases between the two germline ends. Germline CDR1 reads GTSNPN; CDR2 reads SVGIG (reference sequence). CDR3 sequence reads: CAWSPLGGQFF. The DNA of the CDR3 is TGTGCCTGGAGTCCCCTAGGCGGGCAGTTCTTC.